The 19 T cell receptor beta chains below come from one sample, sequenced in a study of T cell responses to AZD1222 COVID-19 vaccine. Profiled with immunoSEQ multiplex PCR; TCRdb holds only in-frame clones, not every one. Among 89,000 or so clones, more than 70% were seen once, and the ten largest hold around 5.4%. Specimen: peripheral blood, collected 28 days after the second AZD1222 dose. The receptor source for this set is an adult who received the AZD1222 COVID-19 vaccine.

This clone is a singleton in its sample. The chain is built from TRBV30 and TRBJ1-5; TRBD1 matches 9 bases. The CDR3 length is 14 residues. The ends lost 2 bases at V and 7 bases at J; junction bases unmatched: 6. CDR1 and CDR2 (germline): GTSNPN, SVGIG (reference sequence). DNA of the CDR3: TGTGCCTGGAGTATCGGGACAGGGTCCCAGCCCCAGCATTTT. Its protein product is CAWSIGTGSQPQHF.

The chain combines TRBV29-1 with TRBJ2-7; no reliable D call. V was clipped by 1 base and J by 2 bases, with 9 bases between them. The CDR3 is 13 residues long. CDR1 and CDR2 (germline): SQVTM, ANQGSEA. The CDR3: CSVEAGDPYEQYF. The CDR3 coding sequence is TGCAGCGTTGAAGCGGGTGATCCCTACGAGCAGTACTTC.

This rearrangement joins TRBV14 to TRBJ2-7, with TRBD1 matching 9 bases. Germline V lookup: CDR1 SGHDN, CDR2 FVKESK. V shed 2 bases and J 0 bases; nucleotides not matched to a gene: 8. CDR3 length: 17 amino acids. In DNA, the CDR3 is TGTGCCAGCAGCCAAAGAAACAGGGGGCCCCCCTCCTACGAGCAGTACTTC. Translating gives CASSQRNRGPPSYEQYF.

This sequence joins TRBV7-6 and TRBJ2-1; 9 nucleotides agree with TRBD2. The CDR3 contains 15 residues. Germline-derived CDR1 and CDR2 are SGHVS and FNYEAQ. Trimming took 5 bases from V and 3 from J; bases not matched to a gene: 5. The CDR3 loop reads CASSPAGGGYNEQFF. The CDR3, as DNA: TGTGCCAGCAGCCCGGCGGGGGGGGGCTACAATGAGCAGTTCTTC.

This rearrangement joins TRBV30 to TRBJ1-2; D ambiguous. Trimming stripped 4 bases from V and 5 bases from J, with 14 bases between. The CDR3 spans 13 residues. From germline, CDR1 is GTSNPN and CDR2 SVGIG (reference sequence). CDR3 bases: TGTGCCTGGACGGGTAGGCGCCGGTATGGCTACACCTTC. Its translation is CAWTGRRRYGYTF.

This chain connects TRBV11-3 to TRBJ2-3, with a tentative D call TRBD1 (6 bases). The germline V and J ends were trimmed by 1 base and 6 bases, with 11 bases remaining between them. From germline, CDR1 is SGHNT and CDR2 YENEEA. CDR3 length: 14 amino acids. CDR3 loop: CASSLVGGVDTQYF. CDR3 DNA: TGTGCCAGCAGCTTAGTAGGGGGAGTTGATACGCAGTATTTT.

This clone was observed a handful of times. This chain connects TRBV20-1 to TRBJ2-7; TRBD2 matches 7 bases. This CDR3 spans 11 amino acids. Germline V gene lookup returns CDR1 DFQATT and CDR2 SNEGSKA (reference sequence). V shed 6 bases, J shed 3 bases, and the junction held 2 bases outside the gene matches. The CDR3 loop reads CSAPSGYEQYF. The CDR3 DNA is TGCAGTGCCCCTAGCGGCTACGAGCAGTACTTC.

The chain carries TRBV10-3 and TRBJ2-5; TRBD2 matches at 7 bases. The CDR3 has 13 amino acids. The germline gives CDR1 ENHRY, CDR2 SYGVKD. V shed 8 bases and J 4 bases; nucleotides not matched to a gene: 7. CDR3 in DNA: TGTGCCATCGGGCCGGGAGGCGGAGAGACCCAGTACTTC. Its protein is CAIGPGGGETQYF.

The CDR3 reads CASSSAGARETQYF. DNA of the CDR3: TGTGCCAGCAGTTCTGCGGGAGCAAGAGAGACCCAGTACTTC. This rearrangement joins TRBV5-6 to TRBJ2-5; TRBD2 matches 7 bases. V lost 5 bases, J lost 4 bases, and 8 bases stayed unmatched. Germline CDR1 SGHDT, CDR2 YYEEEE. This CDR3 region has 14 residues. Together with reference TRBV5-6 and TRBJ2-5, the CDR3 gives the full variable domain: DAGVTQSPTHLIKTRGQQVTLRCSPKSGHDTVSWYQQALGQGPQFIFQYYEEEERQRGNFPDRFSGHQFPNYSSELNVNALLLGDSALYLCASSSAGARETQYFGPGTRLLVL.

The chain employs TRBV4-3 and TRBJ2-7; D possibly uses TRBD1 or TRBD2 (5 bases each). The CDR3 extends over 18 amino acids. Per germline, CDR1 LGHNA and CDR2 YSLEER. Trimming shortened V by 0 bases and J by 0 bases, and 18 bases separated the two germline ends. Here the CDR3 DNA reads TGCGCCAGCAGCCAAGATATCCACGGGACGGGATTCTCCTACGAGCAGTACTTC. Translated, it gives CASSQDIHGTGFSYEQYF.

The V call is TRBV18, the J call TRBJ1-4, with D tentatively TRBD1 (5 bases). The V end was cut by 6 bases, the J end by 7 bases, with 12 bases between. Germline loops: CDR1 KGHSH, CDR2 LQKENI. The CDR3 runs to 13 residues. The CDR3 DNA follows: TGTGCCAGCTCCCGGGACTTACTTGAAAAACTGTTTTTT. It specifies CASSRDLLEKLFF.

This chain's CDR3 is CASSQGADQPQHF. CDR3 nucleotide sequence: TGTGCCAGCTCTCAGGGAGCCGATCAGCCCCAGCATTTT. The chain uses TRBV18 and TRBJ1-5; possibly TRBD1 for D (5 bases). Germline lookup yields CDR1 KGHSH and CDR2 LQKENI. The CDR3 sequence is 13 residues long. V dropped 6 bases and J dropped 5 bases, with 11 bases sitting between them.

The rearrangement links TRBV28 to TRBJ1-2; D gene uncertain. V lost 5 bases and J 7 bases, leaving 14 bases between the germline ends. The CDR3 extends over 13 amino acids. Germline V lookup: CDR1 MDHEN, CDR2 SYDVKM. CDR3 sequence (DNA): TGTGCCAGCAGTCCAGAGTGGACGGCTGGCTACACCTTC. Translation: CASSPEWTAGYTF.

This chain connects TRBV10-3 to TRBJ1-1; D gene uncertain. The V and J ends lost 6 bases and 1 base respectively, with 9 bases between them. The CDR3 consists of 13 residues. Germline CDR1 ENHRY, CDR2 SYGVKD. CDR3 sequence reads: CAISVLENTEAFF. The DNA for the CDR3 is TGTGCCATCAGCGTGTTAGAGAACACTGAAGCTTTCTTT.

V and J are TRBV30 and TRBJ1-4, with D possibly TRBD1 on 6 matching bases. Per germline, CDR1 GTSNPN and CDR2 SVGIG (reference sequence). V lost 4 bases, J lost 5 bases, and 11 bases lay in between. The CDR3 extends over 13 amino acids. CDR3 region: CAWNGGPNEKLFF. For the CDR3, the DNA is TGTGCCTGGAATGGGGGGCCAAATGAAAAACTGTTTTTT.

This chain joins TRBV9 and TRBJ1-6; tentatively, D is TRBD1 (5 bases). The CDR3 totals 17 residues. V was clipped by 0 bases and J by 3 bases, with 13 bases between them. CDR1 is SGDLS and CDR2 is YYNGEE in the germline V gene. CDR3 bases: TGTGCCAGCAGCGTAGGGGGCAGCTCGTTCTATAATTCACCCCTCCACTTT. Translating it yields CASSVGGSSFYNSPLHF.

This rearrangement joins TRBV5-1 to TRBJ2-2; D is uncertain. V dropped 5 bases and J dropped 2 bases, with 10 bases sitting between them. The CDR3 covers 14 residues. Germline loops: CDR1 SGHRS, CDR2 YFSETQ. The CDR3: CASSFGRNTGELFF. The DNA for the CDR3 is TGCGCCAGCAGTTTTGGAAGAAACACCGGGGAGCTGTTTTTT.

This clone was observed a single time. The chain links TRBV6-5 to TRBJ2-5; D is perhaps TRBD1 (5 bases). Between the trimmed V and J ends, which lost 4 bases and 2 bases, there was a span of 8 bases. There are 13 residues in the CDR3. Germline V gene data show CDR1 as MNHEY and CDR2 as SVGAGI. CDR3 residues: CASSSGLQETQYF. In DNA, the CDR3 is TGTGCCAGCAGTTCAGGGCTACAAGAGACCCAGTACTTC.

A single count supports this clone. The chain couples TRBV29-1 to TRBJ2-5; D unresolved. V was cut by 7 bases and J by 4 bases, with 13 bases left in between. The CDR3 is 12 amino acids. CDR1 and CDR2 (germline): SQVTM, ANQGSEA. DNA of the CDR3: TGCAGCGCCTTTACAGTAAGAGAGACCCAGTACTTC. This codes for CSAFTVRETQYF.